The entry below gives a single T cell receptor (beta chain) sequence along with its context. Original processing notes: Using reference gene primer amplification, nucleated cell counts were estimated. TCRdb's table, derived via immunoSEQ multiplex PCR, lists solely in-frame clones and lacks some. V, J and clone size reflect that table, while D and trimming were determined from the DNA. Of a few hundred thousand clones listed, 75% to 90% are singletons. The data are from a study of blood T cell repertoires in COVID-19. About the research overall: The United States, Italy and Spain were the sources of the acute and convalescent COVID-19 samples. Sources were T cells, B-cell-depleted T cells, or PBMCs; the material itself was cDNA or gDNA.

V was clipped by 3 bases and J by 3 bases, with 20 bases between them. The CDR3 extends over 17 amino acids. The V gene's germline CDR1 is KGHSH and CDR2 LQKENI. The chain employs TRBV18 and TRBJ1-1; no firm D call. Sequencing was carried out using peripheral blood. This clonotype was sampled from a woman in her thirties or forties who had recovered from COVID-19. This chain's CDR3 is CASSPWSEPRWDTEAFF. CDR3 sequence (DNA): TGTGCCAGCTCACCGTGGAGCGAGCCAAGGTGGGACACTGAAGCTTTCTTT.